This T cell receptor beta chain was profiled in a study of regulatory T cells in long-lasting Graves disease. Whole-study results and caveats: Comparison showed that persistent patients shared more public clonotypes (about 2,700) than new patients (966).

V lost 0 bases to trimming and J lost 2 bases, with 10 bases between them. This CDR3 is 15 amino acids long. Germline values: CDR1 SGHAT, CDR2 FQNNGV. This clonotype was counted many times. The antigen remains unidentified. HTBI primers from iRepertoire and Arm-PCR of CDR3 regions yielded the TCR beta libraries. MiXCR was run by TCRdb on the multiplex PCR reads, yielding one entry per CDR3 protein. This sample yields around 450,000 distinct CDR3 sequences, of which roughly 21% are seen a single time; roughly 7% belongs to the top ten. The time point denotes: persistent/refractory GD, antithyroid drugs over 5 years with positive TRAb. Generation of the TCR library employed RNA extracted from PBMCs.

This TCR came from a female donor with Graves disease. The chain recombines TRBV11-2 with TRBJ1-2; D is unclear. This sample comprised peripheral blood mononuclear cells (PBMCs), obtained when the disease was refractory, from a patient treated with antithyroid drugs. CDR3 sequence: CASSLDAPGNYGYTF. The DNA of the CDR3 is TGTGCCAGCAGCTTAGATGCCCCGGGGAACTATGGCTACACCTTC.